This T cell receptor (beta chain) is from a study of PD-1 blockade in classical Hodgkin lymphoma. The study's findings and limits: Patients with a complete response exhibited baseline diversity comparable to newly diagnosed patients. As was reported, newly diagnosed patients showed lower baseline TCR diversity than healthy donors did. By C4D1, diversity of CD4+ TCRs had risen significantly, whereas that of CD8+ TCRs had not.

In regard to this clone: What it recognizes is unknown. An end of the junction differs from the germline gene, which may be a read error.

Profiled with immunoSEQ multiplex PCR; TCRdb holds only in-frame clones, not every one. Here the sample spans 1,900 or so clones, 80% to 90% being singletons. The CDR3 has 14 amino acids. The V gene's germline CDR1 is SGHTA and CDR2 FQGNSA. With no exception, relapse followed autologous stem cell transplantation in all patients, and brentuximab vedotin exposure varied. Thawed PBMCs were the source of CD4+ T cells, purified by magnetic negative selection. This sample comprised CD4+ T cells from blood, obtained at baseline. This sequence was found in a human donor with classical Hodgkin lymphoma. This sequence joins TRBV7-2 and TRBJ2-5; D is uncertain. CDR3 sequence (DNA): TGTGCCAGCAGCTTATTATGGCCAAGAGAGTCCCAGTACTTC. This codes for CASSLLWPRESQYF.